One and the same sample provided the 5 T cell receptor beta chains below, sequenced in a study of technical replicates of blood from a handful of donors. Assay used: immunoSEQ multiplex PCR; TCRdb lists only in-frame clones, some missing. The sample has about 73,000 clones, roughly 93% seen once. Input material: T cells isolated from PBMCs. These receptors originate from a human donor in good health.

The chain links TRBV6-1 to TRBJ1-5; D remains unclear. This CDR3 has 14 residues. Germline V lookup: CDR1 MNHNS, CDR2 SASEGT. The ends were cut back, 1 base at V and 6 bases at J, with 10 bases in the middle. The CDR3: CASSEEFLFQPQHF. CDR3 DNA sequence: TGTGCCAGCAGTGAAGAATTCTTATTTCAGCCCCAGCATTTT.

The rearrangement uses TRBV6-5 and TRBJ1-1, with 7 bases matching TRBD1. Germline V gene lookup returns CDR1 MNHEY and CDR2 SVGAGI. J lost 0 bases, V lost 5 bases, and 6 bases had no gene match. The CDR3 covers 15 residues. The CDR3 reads CASSRQGSMNTEAFF. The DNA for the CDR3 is TGTGCCAGCAGTAGACAGGGTAGTATGAACACTGAAGCTTTCTTT.

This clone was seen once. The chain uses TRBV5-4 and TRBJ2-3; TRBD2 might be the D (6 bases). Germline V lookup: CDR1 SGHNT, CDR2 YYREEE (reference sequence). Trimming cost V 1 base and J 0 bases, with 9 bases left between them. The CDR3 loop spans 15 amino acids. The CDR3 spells CASSLYGTSTDTQYF. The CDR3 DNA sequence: TGTGCCAGCAGCTTGTATGGGACTAGCACAGATACGCAGTATTTT.

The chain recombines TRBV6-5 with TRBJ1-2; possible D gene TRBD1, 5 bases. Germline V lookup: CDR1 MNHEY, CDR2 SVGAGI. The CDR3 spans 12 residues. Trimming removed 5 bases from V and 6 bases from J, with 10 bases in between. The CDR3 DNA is TGTGCCAGCAGTCCCGGGACTAATGGCTACACCTTC. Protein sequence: CASSPGTNGYTF.

CDR3 nucleotides: TGTGCCAGCAGCTTAGGGGAAGGGGGCTCCGAGCAGTACTTC. It translates to CASSLGEGGSEQYF. The gene calls are TRBV11-2 and TRBJ2-7, with 7 bases matching TRBD1. Germline assignment: CDR1 SGHAT and CDR2 FQNNGV. There are 14 residues in the CDR3. J was trimmed by 6 bases and V by 1 base; bases with no gene match: 6.